The 28 T cell receptor beta chains below all came from one sample that was sequenced in a study of T-cell reconstitution after alpha-beta-depleted transplantation in children. Library preparation (for TCRbeta) was performed with unique molecular identifiers. MiXCR, applied by TCRdb to the PCR reads, yields one record per CDR3 protein. The data show 90,000 to 100,000 distinct CDR3 sequences, with more than 20% seen just once and about 20% held by the top ten. The sample was PBMCs, taken before TCRalphabeta/CD19-depleted stem cell transplant. These receptors all come from a boy aged 2 to 10 with acute lymphoblastic leukemia, due to receive a stem cell transplant.

This chain uses TRBV28 with TRBJ2-5, with 7 bases lining up with TRBD1. J was trimmed by 2 bases and V by 5 bases; bases with no gene match: 8. This CDR3 has 15 residues. Germline CDR1 and CDR2: MDHEN and SYDVKM. The CDR3 loop is CASSPDPTGQETQYF. In nucleotides, the CDR3 is TGTGCCAGCAGTCCCGACCCGACAGGGCAAGAGACCCAGTACTTC.

This clonotype occurred many times. The J gene is TRBJ1-2, the V gene TRBV7-8; no firm D call. V shed 1 base and J shed 3 bases, with 9 bases lying between them. The CDR3 extends over 14 amino acids. CDR1 SGHVS and CDR2 FQNEAQ come from the germline V gene. DNA of the CDR3: TGTGCCAGCAGCTTAGTGAACCGGCACTATGGCTACACCTTC. It yields the protein CASSLVNRHYGYTF.

This clonotype has more than one count but fewer than ten. The chain combines TRBV10-3 with TRBJ2-7, with no clear D. V lost 7 bases and J lost 5, with 9 bases in between. The CDR3 extends over 11 amino acids. Germline V gene sequence: CDR1 ENHRY, CDR2 SYGVKD. The CDR3 sequence is CAIIEGDEQYF. The CDR3 nucleotides are TGTGCCATCATCGAAGGTGACGAGCAGTACTTC.

In regard to this clonotype: The CDR3 end shows no conserved phenylalanine or tryptophan, and so a read error is likely. The J gene is TRBJ1-1, the V gene TRBV5-1; D possibly corresponds to TRBD1 (6 bases). V lost 7 bases and J 1 base, leaving 14 bases between the germline ends. CDR1 SGHRS and CDR2 YFSETQ come from the germline V gene. The CDR3 covers 14 residues. The CDR3 sequence: CASGRGGPNTEAFL. In nucleotides, the CDR3 is TGCGCCAGCGGTAGGGGGGGTCCGAACACTGAAGCTTTCCTT.

This clonotype was recorded at least ten times. This chain joins TRBV19 and TRBJ2-1; 8 bases are shared with TRBD1. This CDR3 region has 14 residues. The V and J ends lost 6 bases and 9 bases, in that order; junction bases with no gene match: 10. Germline lookup yields CDR1 LNHDA and CDR2 SQIVND (reference sequence). In DNA form, the CDR3 reads TGTGCCAGTAGCCTGGGAAGGACAGGGACTGAGCAGTTCTTC. Amino acids: CASSLGRTGTEQFF.

This clonotype was observed a handful of times. The genes are TRBV5-1 and TRBJ2-7; D is perhaps TRBD2 (6 bases). The CDR3 length is 16 residues. The V gene lost 0 bases and the J gene lost 2 bases, with 15 bases spanning the gap. The germline V gene has CDR1 SGHRS and CDR2 YFSETQ. CDR3 sequence: CASSLAGGVGTYEQYF. Written as DNA, the CDR3 is TGCGCCAGCAGCTTGGCCGGGGGAGTTGGGACCTACGAGCAGTACTTC. The variable domain in full, completed from reference TRBV5-1 and TRBJ2-7, reads KAGVTQTPRYLIKTRGQQVTLSCSPISGHRSVSWYQQTPGQGLQFLFEYFSETQRNKGNFPGRFSGRQFSNSRSEMNVSTLELGDSALYLCASSLAGGVGTYEQYFGPGTRLTVT.

The chain is built from TRBV7-8 and TRBJ2-1; 9 nucleotides align to TRBD2. Unmatched junction bases numbered 0, after V lost 1 base and J lost 5 bases. The germline CDR1 and CDR2 sequences are SGHVS and FQNEAQ. The CDR3 is 14 amino acids. Here the CDR3 DNA reads TGTGCCAGCAGCTTAGGGACTAGCGACAATGAGCAGTTCTTC. Translation: CASSLGTSDNEQFF.

This clonotype was counted many times. The chain joins TRBV6-5 to TRBJ1-3; D is undetermined. Germline V gene sequence: CDR1 MNHEY, CDR2 SVGAGI. The length of the CDR3 is 18 residues. Trimming removed 1 base from V and 1 base from J, with 17 bases in between. In nucleotides, the CDR3 is TGTGCCAGCAGTTACTTTGCGGCCACGGCCATGTCTGGAAACACCATATATTTT. Amino acid sequence: CASSYFAATAMSGNTIYF.

The chain joins TRBV28 to TRBJ2-7; no clear D. There are 14 residues in the CDR3. Germline assignment: CDR1 MDHEN and CDR2 SYDVKM. V was trimmed by 7 bases and J by 0 bases, leaving 13 bases between them. CDR3 nucleotides: TGTGCCAGCACCCTGGCCCTTTCCTCCTACGAGCAGTACTTC. It yields the protein CASTLALSSYEQYF. Full variable domain (remainder filled in from reference TRBV28 and TRBJ2-7): DVKVTQSSRYLVKRTGEKVFLECVQDMDHENMFWYRQDPGLGLRLIYFSYDVKMKEKGDIPEGYSVSREKKERFSLILESASTNQTSMYLCASTLALSSYEQYFGPGTRLTVT.

V and J are TRBV9 and TRBJ2-1; D may be TRBD2 (6 bases). V was cut by 0 bases and J by 9 bases, with 16 bases left in between. The CDR3 sequence is 15 residues long. Germline V gene sequence: CDR1 SGDLS, CDR2 YYNGEE. The CDR3 loop is CASSVVSGGAGEQFF. DNA for the CDR3: TGTGCCAGCAGCGTAGTAAGCGGAGGGGCCGGTGAGCAGTTCTTC.

Written as DNA, the CDR3 is TGTGCCAGCAGTGTTGGACAGGGAGAGACCCAGTACTTC. It specifies CASSVGQGETQYF. The rearrangement links TRBV6-1 to TRBJ2-5, with 8 bases that match TRBD1. V was pared by 4 bases and J by 4 bases, with 2 bases of the junction left unmatched. The CDR3 extends over 13 amino acids. Germline V gives CDR1 MNHNS, CDR2 SASEGT.

This clonotype was found a few times. The rearrangement links TRBV29-1 to TRBJ1-1; D is uncertain. V lost 4 bases, J lost 1 base, and 10 bases lay in between. The CDR3 consists of 13 residues. The germline CDR1 and CDR2 sequences are SQVTM and ANQGSEA. This chain's CDR3 is CSVGLRPNTEAFF. CDR3 coding DNA: TGCAGCGTTGGTCTCCGGCCGAACACTGAAGCTTTCTTT.

The rearrangement uses TRBV16 and TRBJ1-1; D gene uncertain. Germline assignment: CDR1 KGHSY and CDR2 FQNENV. Trimming removed 0 bases at V and 11 bases at J, with 16 bases between. This CDR3 has 14 amino acids. The CDR3 nucleotides are TGTGCCAGCAGCCAATCAATCGGTGGTCGGGAGGCTTTCTTT. Its translation: CASSQSIGGREAFF.

The rearrangement links TRBV27 to TRBJ2-7; 13 nucleotides align to TRBD2. V shed 7 bases and J 1 base; nucleotides not matched to a gene: 7. Germline V gene data show CDR1 as MNHEY and CDR2 as SMNVEV (reference sequence). CDR3 size: 16 residues. The CDR3 sequence is CASKTSGRYTSYEQYF. In nucleotides, the CDR3 is TGTGCCAGCAAGACTAGCGGGAGGTACACTTCCTACGAGCAGTACTTC.

This clonotype was counted a few times. The chain recombines TRBV7-2 with TRBJ2-1, with D possibly being TRBD2 (6 bases). The CDR3 spans 15 residues. Looked up from germline, CDR1 is SGHTA and CDR2 is FQGNSA. With 0 bases removed from V and 6 bases from J, the gap between germline ends came to 12 bases. Here the CDR3 reads CASSLAGGTGNEQFF. The CDR3 nucleotides read TGTGCCAGCAGCTTAGCGGGAGGTACGGGCAATGAGCAGTTCTTC.

The chain uses TRBV10-2 and TRBJ1-1; D not resolved. This CDR3 is built from 13 residues. The V gene's germline CDR1 is WSHSY and CDR2 SAAADI. V gave up 0 bases and J gave up 7 bases, with 9 bases separating them. The CDR3 here is CASSESFESEAFF. The CDR3 DNA is TGCGCCAGCAGTGAGTCGTTTGAGAGTGAAGCTTTCTTT.

The chain employs TRBV20-1 and TRBJ2-5, with 10 bases identical to TRBD1. The CDR3 contains 14 residues. V lost 6 bases, J lost 5 bases, and 9 bases stayed unmatched. CDR1 DFQATT and CDR2 SNEGSKA come from the germline V gene (reference sequence). The CDR3 is CSAQRQGAGETQYF. The CDR3 region has the DNA TGCAGTGCCCAGAGACAGGGGGCGGGTGAGACCCAGTACTTC.

This clonotype has just a few counts. The rearrangement uses TRBV20-1 and TRBJ2-1, with 8 bases fitting TRBD2. The CDR3 loop spans 19 amino acids. Germline V gives CDR1 DFQATT, CDR2 SNEGSKA (reference sequence). J lost 0 bases, V lost 3 bases, and 16 bases had no gene match. CDR3 DNA sequence: TGCAGTGCTAGTCCCCCACTAACTAGCGGAGCCCTCTCCTACAATGAGCAGTTCTTC. Its translation: CSASPPLTSGALSYNEQFF.

The chain uses TRBV5-1 and TRBJ2-7; 11 nucleotides align to TRBD2. The CDR3 consists of 22 residues. Germline V CDR1 and CDR2: SGHRS, YFSETQ. After removal of 6 bases from V and 9 bases from J, the junction contained 35 bases not matched to a gene. CDR3 amino acids: CASKGEMTGGIGTSGGPLVQYF. The CDR3 DNA follows: TGCGCCAGCAAAGGAGAGATGACCGGTGGCATCGGGACTAGCGGAGGACCTCTCGTGCAGTACTTC.

This clonotype was recorded many times. V is TRBV7-2 and J is TRBJ1-1, with a tentative D call TRBD1 (5 bases). The CDR3 covers 14 residues. V shed 5 bases and J shed 5 bases, with 15 bases lying between them. Germline V gene sequence: CDR1 SGHTA, CDR2 FQGNSA. The CDR3 bases are TGTGCCAGCAGCCCATTCGAGGGGAGGACTGAAGCTTTCTTT. Its translation: CASSPFEGRTEAFF.

The V gene is TRBV4-2, the J gene TRBJ2-1; 9 nucleotides agree with TRBD2. CDR1 LGHNA and CDR2 YNFKEQ come from the germline V gene. The CDR3 is 16 residues long. V shed 4 bases, J shed 1 base, and the junction held 5 bases outside the gene matches. The CDR3 reads CASSRLAEGSYNEQFF. CDR3 coding DNA: TGTGCCAGCAGCCGACTAGCGGAGGGATCCTACAATGAGCAGTTCTTC.

This clonotype was picked up many times. J is TRBJ2-1 and V is TRBV7-8; no firm D call. CDR3 length: 12 amino acids. Germline V gene data show CDR1 as SGHVS and CDR2 as FQNEAQ. V was shortened by 1 base and J by 6 bases, with 4 bases between the two germline ends. CDR3 region: CASSLDPNEQFF. The CDR3 DNA reads as TGTGCCAGCAGCTTAGATCCCAATGAGCAGTTCTTC.

This chain connects TRBV28 to TRBJ2-3, with TRBD2 identical over 9 bases. Trimming cost V 7 bases and J 2 bases; bases outside gene matches: 4. CDR1 is MDHEN and CDR2 is SYDVKM in the germline V gene. This CDR3 has 14 residues. The CDR3 spells CASNAGGNTDTQYF. Here the CDR3 DNA reads TGTGCCAGCAACGCGGGAGGGAACACAGATACGCAGTATTTT.

The V call is TRBV7-7, the J call TRBJ1-3; D is undetermined. V shed 5 bases and J shed 2 bases, with 7 bases lying between them. Germline V gene sequence: CDR1 SSHAT, CDR2 FNYEAQ (reference sequence). The CDR3 contains 13 residues. As DNA, the CDR3 is TGTGCCAGCAGCGATACCCCTGGAAACACCATATATTTT. It translates to CASSDTPGNTIYF.

This chain uses TRBV6-1 with TRBJ1-2, with TRBD1 as a possible D gene (6 bases). Germline-derived CDR1 and CDR2 are MNHNS and SASEGT. V lost 8 bases and J lost 0, with 13 bases in between. There are 14 residues in the CDR3. CDR3 bases: TGTGCCAGCGGGGGCTTTCAGGCTAACTATGGCTACACCTTC. Protein sequence: CASGGFQANYGYTF.

V is TRBV6-1 and J is TRBJ2-7; TRBD2 matches 15 bases. Trimming took 6 bases from V and 4 from J; bases not matched to a gene: 10. CDR1 is MNHNS and CDR2 is SASEGT in the germline V gene. The CDR3 length is 17 residues. The CDR3 sequence is CASRGTSGRPIRYEQYF. The DNA of the CDR3 is TGTGCCAGCAGGGGGACTAGCGGGAGGCCTATCCGATACGAGCAGTACTTC.

The chain has TRBV20-1 and TRBJ2-1; D may be TRBD2 (6 bases). The V gene's germline CDR1 is DFQATT and CDR2 SNEGSKA (reference sequence). V was cut by 5 bases and J by 9 bases, with 20 bases left in between. This CDR3 region has 14 residues. CDR3 protein: CSAVSRGGALEQFF. Here the CDR3 DNA reads TGCAGTGCTGTAAGTCGCGGAGGGGCGCTTGAGCAGTTCTTC.

Comment on this clonotype: This may be a read error, as it is one base from a much larger clone. This chain links TRBV10-2 with TRBJ2-3; TRBD2 matches 8 bases. The CDR3 totals 13 residues. Germline V gene sequence: CDR1 WSHSY, CDR2 SAAADI. CDR3 DNA: TGCGCCAGCAATGAGCGGGAGACAGATACGCAGTATTTT. Protein sequence: CASNERETDTQYF.